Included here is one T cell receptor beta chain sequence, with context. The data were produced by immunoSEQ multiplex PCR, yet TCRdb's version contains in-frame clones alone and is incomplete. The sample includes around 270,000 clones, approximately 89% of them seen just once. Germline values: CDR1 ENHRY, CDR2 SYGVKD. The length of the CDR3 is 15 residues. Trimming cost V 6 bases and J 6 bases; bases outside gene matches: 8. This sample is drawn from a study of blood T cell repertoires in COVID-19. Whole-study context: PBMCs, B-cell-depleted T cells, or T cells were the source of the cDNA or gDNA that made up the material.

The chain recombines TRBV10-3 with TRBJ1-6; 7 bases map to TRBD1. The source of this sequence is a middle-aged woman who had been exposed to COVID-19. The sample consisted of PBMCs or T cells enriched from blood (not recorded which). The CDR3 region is CAIREGDRGNSPLHF. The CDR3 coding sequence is TGTGCCATCAGGGAGGGGGACAGAGGTAATTCACCCCTCCACTTT.